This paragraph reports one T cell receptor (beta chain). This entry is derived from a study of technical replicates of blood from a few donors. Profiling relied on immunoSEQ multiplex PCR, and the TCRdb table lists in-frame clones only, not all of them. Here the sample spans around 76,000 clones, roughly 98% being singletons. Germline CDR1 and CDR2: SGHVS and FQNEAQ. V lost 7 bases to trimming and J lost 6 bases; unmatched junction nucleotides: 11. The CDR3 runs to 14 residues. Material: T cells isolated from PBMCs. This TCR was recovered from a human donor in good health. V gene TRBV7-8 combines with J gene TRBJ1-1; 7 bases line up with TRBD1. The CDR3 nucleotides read TGTGCCAGCACCCTTTATGAGGGGGCATCTGAAGCTTTCTTT. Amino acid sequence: CASTLYEGASEAFF.